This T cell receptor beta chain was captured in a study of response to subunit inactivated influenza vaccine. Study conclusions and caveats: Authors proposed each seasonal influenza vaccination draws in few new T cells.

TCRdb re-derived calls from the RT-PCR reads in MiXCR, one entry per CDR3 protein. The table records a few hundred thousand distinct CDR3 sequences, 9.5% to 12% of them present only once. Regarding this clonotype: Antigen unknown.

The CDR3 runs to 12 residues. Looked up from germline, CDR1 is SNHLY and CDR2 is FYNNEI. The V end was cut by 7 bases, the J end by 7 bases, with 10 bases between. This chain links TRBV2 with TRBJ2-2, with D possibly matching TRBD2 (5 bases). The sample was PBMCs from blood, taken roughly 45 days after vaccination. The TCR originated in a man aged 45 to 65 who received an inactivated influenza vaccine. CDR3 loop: CASKRESGELFF. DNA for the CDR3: TGTGCCAGCAAAAGGGAGAGCGGGGAGCTGTTTTTT. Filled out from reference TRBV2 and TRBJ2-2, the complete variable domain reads EPEVTQTPSHQVTQMGQEVILRCVPISNHLYFYWYRQILGQKVEFLVSFYNNEISEKSEIFDDQFSVERPDGSNFTLKIRSTKLEDSAMYFCASKRESGELFFGEGSRLTVL.